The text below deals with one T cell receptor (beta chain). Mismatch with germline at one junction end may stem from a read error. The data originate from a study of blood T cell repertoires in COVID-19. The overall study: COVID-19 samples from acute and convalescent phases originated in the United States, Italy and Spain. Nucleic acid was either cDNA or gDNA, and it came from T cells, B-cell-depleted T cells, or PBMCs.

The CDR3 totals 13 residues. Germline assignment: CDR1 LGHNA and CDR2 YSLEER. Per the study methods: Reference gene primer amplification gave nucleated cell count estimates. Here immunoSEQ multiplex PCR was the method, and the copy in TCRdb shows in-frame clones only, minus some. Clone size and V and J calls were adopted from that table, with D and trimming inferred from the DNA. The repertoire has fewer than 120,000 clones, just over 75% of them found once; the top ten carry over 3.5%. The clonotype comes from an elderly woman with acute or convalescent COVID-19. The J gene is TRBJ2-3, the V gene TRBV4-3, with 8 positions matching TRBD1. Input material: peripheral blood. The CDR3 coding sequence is TGCGCCAGCAGCCACCCCGGGACAGGTACGCAGTATTTT. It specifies CASSHPGTGTQYF.